This entry lists 2 T cell receptor beta chains sequenced from one sample in a study of spatial heterogeneity in lung cancer. The time point is: blood at routine non-recurrence follow-up after resection. TCRdb passed the 5' RACE reads through MiXCR, listing each CDR3 protein once. This sample has tens of thousands of distinct CDR3 sequences, with roughly 8.9% found just once. This specimen was PBMCs, taken at follow-up. These receptor sequences come from a female donor with early-stage non-small cell lung cancer.

This clonotype was counted at least ten times. The rearrangement links TRBV12-3 or TRBV12-4 to TRBJ2-1, with D perhaps matching TRBD1 or TRBD2 (5 bases each). The CDR3 is 11 amino acids. The V gene lost 2 bases and the J gene lost 13 bases, with 9 bases spanning the gap. The CDR3 spells CASSLLGTQFF. The CDR3, as DNA: TGTGCCAGCAGTTTACTCGGGACCCAGTTCTTC.

This clonotype was detected a few times. The chain carries TRBV4-2 and TRBJ2-3; D gene ambiguous. This CDR3 contains 13 residues. Trimming cost V 0 bases and J 2 bases, with 3 bases left between them. CDR1 LGHNA and CDR2 YNFKEQ come from the germline V gene. As DNA, the CDR3 is TGTGCCAGCAGCCAAGATTTCACAGATACGCAGTATTTT. It translates to CASSQDFTDTQYF.